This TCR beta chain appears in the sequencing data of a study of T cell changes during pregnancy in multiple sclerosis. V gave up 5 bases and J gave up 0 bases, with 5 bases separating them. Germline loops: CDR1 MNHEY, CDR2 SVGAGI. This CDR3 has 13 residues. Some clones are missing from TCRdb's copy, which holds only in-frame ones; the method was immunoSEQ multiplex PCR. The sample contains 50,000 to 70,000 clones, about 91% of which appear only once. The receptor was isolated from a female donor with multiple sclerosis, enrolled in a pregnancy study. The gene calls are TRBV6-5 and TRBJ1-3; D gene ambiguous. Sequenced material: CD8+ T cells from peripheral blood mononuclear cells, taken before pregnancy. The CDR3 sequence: CASSPNSGNTIYF. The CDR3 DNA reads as TGTGCCAGCAGTCCTAACTCTGGAAACACCATATATTTT.